Following are 23 T cell receptor beta chains from one sample sequenced in a study of immunodeficiency. Study-wide results and limits: In CD4+ T cells, patient V-J pairing and entropy resembled controls.

Profiling relied on immunoSEQ multiplex PCR, and the TCRdb table lists in-frame clones only, not all of them. The table includes about 2,300 clones, roughly 88% detected once. Antigens for these TCRs are unknown. Sequencing was done on a sample of CD4+ T cells from blood. The receptors were sampled from a girl aged 10 to 17 with POLD1 deficiency.

This sequence joins TRBV6-5 and TRBJ2-5; D gene uncertain. This CDR3 has 13 residues. In germline, CDR1 is MNHEY, CDR2 SVGAGI. Trimming removed 7 bases from V and 2 bases from J, with 11 bases in between. The CDR3 spells CASTPVPQETQYF. DNA for the CDR3: TGTGCCAGCACTCCGGTACCACAAGAGACCCAGTACTTC.

This rearrangement joins TRBV30 to TRBJ2-5, with D possibly being TRBD2 (5 bases). Germline CDR1 and CDR2: GTSNPN and SVGIG (reference sequence). The CDR3 runs 13 residues. V lost 0 bases to trimming and J lost 6 bases, with 11 bases between them. The CDR3 DNA reads as TGTGCCTGGAGTGTGGGGAGTTTAAAGACCCAGTACTTC. It translates to CAWSVGSLKTQYF.

The CDR3 here is CASRLTGFSTEAFF. The CDR3 nucleotides are TGTGCCAGCAGATTAACAGGGTTTAGCACTGAAGCTTTCTTT. The chain links TRBV6-5 to TRBJ1-1; D might be TRBD1 (6 bases). The CDR3 is 14 residues long. Trimming took off 6 bases at V and 4 bases at J, with 15 bases between the two ends. Germline-derived CDR1 and CDR2 are MNHEY and SVGAGI.

This chain uses TRBV12-5 with TRBJ2-2, with D possibly matching TRBD1 (5 bases). Germline V CDR1 and CDR2: LGHNT, FRNRAP. The V and J ends lost 0 bases and 5 bases respectively, with 10 bases between them. The CDR3 is made up of 15 amino acids. The CDR3 bases are TGTGCTAGTGGTTTGGTACGTGGGGCGACCGGGGAGCTGTTTTTT. Translation: CASGLVRGATGELFF. The full variable domain, in which reference TRBV12-5 and TRBJ2-2 provide the parts outside the CDR3, is DARVTQTPRHKVTEMGQEVTMRCQPILGHNTVFWYRQTMMQGLELLAYFRNRAPLDDSGMPKDRFSAEMPDATLATLKIQPSEPRDSAVYFCASGLVRGATGELFFGEGSRLTVL.

About this clone: Compared with germline, one end of the junction differs, possibly owing to a read error. In DNA, the CDR3 is TGTGCCAGCAGTCGCGACACTAGCGGGACCCCCACAGGGGACTTC. Translating it yields CASSRDTSGTPTGDF. The V and J genes are TRBV6-2 or TRBV6-3 and TRBJ2-7, with 10 nucleotides matching TRBD2. The CDR3 length is 15 residues. The germline CDR1 and CDR2 sequences are MNHEY and SVGEGT.

The chain has TRBV5-1 and TRBJ1-1; TRBD1 matches 7 bases. CDR3 size: 15 residues. The V and J ends lost 0 bases and 3 bases, in that order; junction bases with no gene match: 5. Germline CDR1 SGHRS, CDR2 YFSETQ. The DNA for the CDR3 is TGCGCCAGCAGCTTGGGGACAGGAAAGGACACTGAAGCTTTCTTT. Protein sequence: CASSLGTGKDTEAFF. Full variable domain (remainder filled in from reference TRBV5-1 and TRBJ1-1): KAGVTQTPRYLIKTRGQQVTLSCSPISGHRSVSWYQQTPGQGLQFLFEYFSETQRNKGNFPGRFSGRQFSNSRSEMNVSTLELGDSALYLCASSLGTGKDTEAFFGQGTRLTVV.

V and J are TRBV9 and TRBJ2-1; D may correspond to TRBD1 or TRBD2 (5 bases each). The CDR3 has 15 residues. Trimming took off 0 bases at V and 5 bases at J, with 12 bases between the two ends. CDR1 and CDR2 from the germline V gene are SGDLS and YYNGEE. The CDR3 protein is CASSVAGTWDNEQFF. The CDR3, as DNA: TGTGCCAGCAGCGTAGCAGGGACCTGGGACAATGAGCAGTTCTTC. Full variable domain (outside the CDR3, taken from reference TRBV9 and TRBJ2-1): DSGVTQTPKHLITATGQRVTLRCSPRSGDLSVYWYQQSLDQGLQFLIQYYNGEERAKGNILERFSAQQFPDLHSELNLSSLELGDSALYFCASSVAGTWDNEQFFGPGTRLTVL.

CDR3 nucleotide sequence: TGTGCCAGCTCACGGATATCGGTGAACACTGAAGCTTTCTTT. Translated: CASSRISVNTEAFF. The chain carries TRBV18 and TRBJ1-1, with D hard to call. This CDR3 comprises 14 residues. The germline gives CDR1 KGHSH, CDR2 LQKENI. Deletions cut 4 bases from V and 0 bases from J, with 9 bases between.

The chain links TRBV2 to TRBJ2-5; possibly TRBD2 for D (5 bases). The CDR3 extends over 12 amino acids. V was shortened by 6 bases and J by 5 bases, with 10 bases between the two germline ends. CDR1 and CDR2 (germline): SNHLY, FYNNEI. CDR3 sequence reads: CASSGNVETQYF. The CDR3 nucleotides are TGTGCCAGCAGCGGGAATGTGGAGACCCAGTACTTC.

The gene calls are TRBV28 and TRBJ2-1; 8 bases line up with TRBD1. Germline V gives CDR1 MDHEN, CDR2 SYDVKM. Unmatched junction bases numbered 12, after V lost 7 bases and J lost 7 bases. This CDR3 has 15 amino acids. DNA of the CDR3: TGTGCCAGCACCATCCTAGGCGGGACAGGTAATGAGCAGTTCTTC. Translating gives CASTILGGTGNEQFF. The whole variable domain, remainder taken from reference TRBV28 and TRBJ2-1, is DVKVTQSSRYLVKRTGEKVFLECVQDMDHENMFWYRQDPGLGLRLIYFSYDVKMKEKGDIPEGYSVSREKKERFSLILESASTNQTSMYLCASTILGGTGNEQFFGPGTRLTVL.

The V gene is TRBV7-9, the J gene TRBJ1-1; TRBD1 matches 8 bases. Germline assignment: CDR1 SEHNR and CDR2 FQNEAQ (reference sequence). The length of the CDR3 is 13 residues. The V segment lost 3 bases and the J segment 7 bases; nucleotides outside the gene matches: 4. The CDR3 DNA follows: TGTGCCAGCAGCTTGGACAGGGACCTTGAAGCTTTCTTT. Its protein product is CASSLDRDLEAFF.

This chain uses TRBV7-9 with TRBJ1-2; D possibly corresponds to TRBD1 (5 bases). V was shortened by 2 bases and J by 10 bases, with 11 bases between the two germline ends. The CDR3 is 12 amino acids. Germline CDR1 and CDR2: SEHNR and FQNEAQ (reference sequence). CDR3 nucleotide sequence: TGTGCCAGCAGCTTATTAGGGACCTCCTACACCTTC. This gives the protein CASSLLGTSYTF.

This chain links TRBV5-1 with TRBJ2-3; D gene ambiguous. Trimming pared 3 bases from V and 0 bases from J, leaving 5 bases between. From germline, CDR1 is SGHRS and CDR2 YFSETQ. There are 13 residues in the CDR3. This chain's CDR3 is CASSSFSTDTQYF. Written as DNA, the CDR3 is TGCGCCAGCAGCTCCTTTAGCACAGATACGCAGTATTTT.

The chain combines TRBV27 with TRBJ2-7; TRBD2 matches at 11 bases. J was trimmed by 8 bases and V by 2 bases; bases with no gene match: 5. The CDR3 is made up of 14 amino acids. From germline, CDR1 is MNHEY and CDR2 SMNVEV (reference sequence). The DNA of the CDR3 is TGTGCCAGCAGTTTAGGTAGCGGGAGGGGCAAGCAGTACTTC. It yields the protein CASSLGSGRGKQYF.

This clone was detected a few times. V is TRBV18 and J is TRBJ1-2, with TRBD1 as a possible D gene (5 bases). Deletions cut 1 base from V and 2 bases from J, with 5 bases between. Per the germline V gene, CDR1 is KGHSH and CDR2 is LQKENI. The CDR3 runs to 13 residues. The DNA for the CDR3 is TGTGCCAGCTCACCACAGGGGAACTATGGCTACACCTTC. Amino acids: CASSPQGNYGYTF. Full variable domain (outside the CDR3, taken from reference TRBV18 and TRBJ1-2): NAGVMQNPRHLVRRRGQEARLRCSPMKGHSHVYWYRQLPEEGLKFMVYLQKENIIDESGMPKERFSAEFPKEGPSILRIQQVVRGDSAAYFCASSPQGNYGYTFGSGTRLTVV.

This clone has just a few counts. This sequence joins TRBV18 and TRBJ1-3; D is perhaps TRBD1 (5 bases). The ends were cut back, 0 bases at V and 0 bases at J, with 12 bases in the middle. Germline CDR1 is KGHSH and CDR2 is LQKENI. The CDR3 covers 17 residues. CDR3: CASSPPAGPYSGNTIYF. CDR3 bases: TGTGCCAGCTCACCACCGGCAGGGCCTTACTCTGGAAACACCATATATTTT.

In this sample, this clone turned up a few times. This sequence joins TRBV6-6 and TRBJ2-5, with 9 bases lining up with TRBD1. The CDR3 runs 14 residues. The V segment lost 5 bases and the J segment 9 bases; nucleotides outside the gene matches: 10. Germline lookup yields CDR1 MNHNY and CDR2 SVGAGI (reference sequence). CDR3 DNA: TGTGCCAGCAGTAGTGCCGGACAGGGGACGGCCCAGTACTTC. As protein: CASSSAGQGTAQYF.

The chain links TRBV7-2 to TRBJ2-3; 13 nucleotides align to TRBD2. Germline loops: CDR1 SGHTA, CDR2 FQGNSA. The CDR3 has 16 amino acids. The V and J ends lost 1 base and 8 bases, in that order; junction bases with no gene match: 6. CDR3 sequence: CASSLVTSGGAGTQYF. The CDR3 DNA follows: TGTGCCAGCAGCTTAGTCACTAGCGGGGGGGCCGGTACGCAGTATTTT. Full variable domain (missing parts from reference TRBV7-2 and TRBJ2-3): GAGVSQSPSNKVTEKGKDVELRCDPISGHTALYWYRQSLGQGLEFLIYFQGNSAPDKSGLPSDRFSAERTGGSVSTLTIQRTQQEDSAVYLCASSLVTSGGAGTQYFGPGTRLTVL.

This chain joins TRBV16 and TRBJ1-1, with 11 bases aligning to TRBD1. J was trimmed by 3 bases and V by 4 bases; bases with no gene match: 7. The CDR3 is 16 amino acids. The germline V gene has CDR1 KGHSY and CDR2 FQNENV. The CDR3 loop reads CASSRAWGQGDTEAFF. Here the CDR3 DNA reads TGTGCCAGCAGCCGGGCCTGGGGACAGGGGGACACTGAAGCTTTCTTT.

The chain combines TRBV3-1 (or the pseudogene TRBV3-2) with TRBJ2-7; D is perhaps TRBD1 (6 bases). Trimming removed 4 bases from V and 6 bases from J, with 10 bases in between. Germline V gene lookup returns CDR1 LGHDT and CDR2 YNNKEL (reference sequence). The CDR3 spans 12 residues. The CDR3 DNA reads TGTGCCAGCAGCCTTCTCAGGGGCGAGCAGTACTTC. Its protein product is CASSLLRGEQYF.

The chain uses TRBV5-6 and TRBJ2-3; TRBD2 agrees at 7 bases. V was clipped by 1 base and J by 2 bases; unmatched bases: 10. The CDR3 has 17 amino acids. Germline V gives CDR1 SGHDT, CDR2 YYEEEE. CDR3 region: CASSLFSGGATTDTQYF. DNA for the CDR3: TGTGCCAGCAGCTTGTTTTCGGGAGGTGCTACCACAGATACGCAGTATTTT.

The chain joins TRBV9 to TRBJ2-1; D ambiguous. Germline-derived CDR1 and CDR2 are SGDLS and YYNGEE. This CDR3 comprises 15 residues. V was cut by 0 bases and J by 1 base, with 8 bases left in between. The CDR3 DNA is TGTGCCAGCAGCGTAGAAGGTATTTCCTACAATGAGCAGTTCTTC. Its translation: CASSVEGISYNEQFF.

The J gene is TRBJ2-2, the V gene TRBV28, with D perhaps TRBD1 (5 bases). There are 19 residues in the CDR3. In germline, CDR1 is MDHEN, CDR2 SYDVKM. Between the trimmed V and J ends, which lost 1 base and 5 bases, there was a span of 23 bases. CDR3 in amino acids: CASSLYPAGPERGTGELFF. The CDR3 DNA follows: TGTGCCAGCAGTTTATATCCGGCAGGGCCTGAACGTGGGACCGGGGAGCTGTTTTTT.